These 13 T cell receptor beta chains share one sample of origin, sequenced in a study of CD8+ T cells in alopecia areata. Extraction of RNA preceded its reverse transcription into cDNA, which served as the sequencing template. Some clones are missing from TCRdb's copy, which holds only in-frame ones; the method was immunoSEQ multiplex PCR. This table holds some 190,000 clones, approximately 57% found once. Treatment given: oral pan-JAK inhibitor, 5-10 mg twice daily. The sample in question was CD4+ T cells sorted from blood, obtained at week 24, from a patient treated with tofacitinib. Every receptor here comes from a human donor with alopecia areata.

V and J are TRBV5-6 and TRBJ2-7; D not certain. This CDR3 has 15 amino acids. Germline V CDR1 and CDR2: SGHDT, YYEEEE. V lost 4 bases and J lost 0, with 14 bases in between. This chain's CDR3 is CASSGAPSGSYEQYF. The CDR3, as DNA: TGTGCCAGCAGCGGCGCCCCGTCCGGCTCCTACGAGCAGTACTTC. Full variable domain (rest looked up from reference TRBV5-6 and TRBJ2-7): DAGVTQSPTHLIKTRGQQVTLRCSPKSGHDTVSWYQQALGQGPQFIFQYYEEEERQRGNFPDRFSGHQFPNYSSELNVNALLLGDSALYLCASSGAPSGSYEQYFGPGTRLTVT.

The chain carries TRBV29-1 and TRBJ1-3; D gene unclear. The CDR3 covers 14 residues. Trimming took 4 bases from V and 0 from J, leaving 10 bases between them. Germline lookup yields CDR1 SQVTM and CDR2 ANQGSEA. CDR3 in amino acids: CSVGKADSGNTIYF. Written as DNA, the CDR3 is TGCAGCGTTGGAAAGGCGGACTCTGGAAACACCATATATTTT.

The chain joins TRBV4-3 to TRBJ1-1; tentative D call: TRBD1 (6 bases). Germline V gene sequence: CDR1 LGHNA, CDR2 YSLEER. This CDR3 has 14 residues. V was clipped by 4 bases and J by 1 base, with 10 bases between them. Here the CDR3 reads CASSLGGQNTEAFF. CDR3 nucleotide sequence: TGCGCCAGCAGCCTAGGGGGGCAGAACACTGAAGCTTTCTTT.

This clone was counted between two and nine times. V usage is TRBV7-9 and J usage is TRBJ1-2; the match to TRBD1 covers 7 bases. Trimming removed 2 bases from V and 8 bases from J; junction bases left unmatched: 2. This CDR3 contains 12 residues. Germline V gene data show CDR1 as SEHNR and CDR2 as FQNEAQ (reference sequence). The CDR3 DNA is TGTGCCAGCAGCTTACCGGGACAGGGCTACACCTTC. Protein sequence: CASSLPGQGYTF.

For the CDR3, the DNA is TGCAGCGTTGTTGAAGGGGGGAACTATGGCTACACCTTC. Protein product: CSVVEGGNYGYTF. The chain employs TRBV29-1 and TRBJ1-2; D perhaps matches TRBD1 (6 bases). V shed 4 bases and J shed 2 bases, with 11 bases lying between them. The CDR3 loop spans 13 amino acids. Germline V CDR1 and CDR2: SQVTM, ANQGSEA. Looking up the rest from reference TRBV29-1 and TRBJ1-2 gives the full variable domain: SAVISQKPSRDICQRGTSLTIQCQVDSQVTMMFWYRQQPGQSLTLIATANQGSEATYESGFVIDKFPISRPNLTFSTLTVSNMSPEDSSIYLCSVVEGGNYGYTFGSGTRLTVV.

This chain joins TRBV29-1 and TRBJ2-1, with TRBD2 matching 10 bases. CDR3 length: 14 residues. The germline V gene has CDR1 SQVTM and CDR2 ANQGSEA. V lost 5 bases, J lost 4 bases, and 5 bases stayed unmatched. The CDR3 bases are TGCAGCGTTAAAAGCGGGGGGGTTTACAATGAGCAGTTCTTC. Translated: CSVKSGGVYNEQFF.

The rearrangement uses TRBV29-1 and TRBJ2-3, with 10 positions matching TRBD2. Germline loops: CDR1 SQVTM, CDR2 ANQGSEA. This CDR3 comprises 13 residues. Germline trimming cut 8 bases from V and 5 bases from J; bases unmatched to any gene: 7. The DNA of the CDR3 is TGCAGCATCAAACTAGCGGGGTTAGATACGCAGTATTTT. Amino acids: CSIKLAGLDTQYF.

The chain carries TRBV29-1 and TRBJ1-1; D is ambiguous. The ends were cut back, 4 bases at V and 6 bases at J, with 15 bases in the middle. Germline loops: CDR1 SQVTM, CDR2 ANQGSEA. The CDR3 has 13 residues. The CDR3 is CSVARRTVPEAFF. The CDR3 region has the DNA TGCAGCGTTGCCAGGAGAACAGTCCCTGAAGCTTTCTTT.

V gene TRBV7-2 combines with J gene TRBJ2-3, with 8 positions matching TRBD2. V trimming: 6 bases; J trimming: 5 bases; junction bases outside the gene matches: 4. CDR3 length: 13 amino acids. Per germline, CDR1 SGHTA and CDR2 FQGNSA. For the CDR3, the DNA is TGTGCCAGCAGTAGCGGGGCCAGAGATACGCAGTATTTT. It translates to CASSSGARDTQYF.

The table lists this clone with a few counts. The CDR3 sequence: CASSQTGNYGYTF. The CDR3, as DNA: TGTGCCAGCTCACAAACAGGAAACTATGGCTACACCTTC. The chain joins TRBV18 to TRBJ1-2; D perhaps matches TRBD1 (5 bases). The germline V and J ends were trimmed by 4 bases and 2 bases, with 8 bases remaining between them. There are 13 residues in the CDR3. CDR1 KGHSH and CDR2 LQKENI come from the germline V gene.

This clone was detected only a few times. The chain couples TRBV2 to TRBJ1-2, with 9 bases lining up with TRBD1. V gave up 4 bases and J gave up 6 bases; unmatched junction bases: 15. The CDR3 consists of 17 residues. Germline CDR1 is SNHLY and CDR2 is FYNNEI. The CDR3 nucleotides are TGTGCCAGCAGTGTAGGAGGGGACAGGGTTAACAGGGATGGCTACACCTTC. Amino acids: CASSVGGDRVNRDGYTF.

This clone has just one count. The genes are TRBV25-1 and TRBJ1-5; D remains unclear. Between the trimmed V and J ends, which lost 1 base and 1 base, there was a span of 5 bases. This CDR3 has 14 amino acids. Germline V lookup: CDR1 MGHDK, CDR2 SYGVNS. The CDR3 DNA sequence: TGTGCCAGCAGTGAATCAGTGAGCAATCAGCCCCAGCATTTT. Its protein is CASSESVSNQPQHF.

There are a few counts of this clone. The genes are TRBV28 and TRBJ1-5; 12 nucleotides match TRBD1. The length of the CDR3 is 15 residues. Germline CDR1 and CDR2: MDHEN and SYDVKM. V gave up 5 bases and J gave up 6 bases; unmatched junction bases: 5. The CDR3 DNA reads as TGTGCCAGCAGTGCGGGACAGGGGGCGCGTCAGCCCCAGCATTTT. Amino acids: CASSAGQGARQPQHF. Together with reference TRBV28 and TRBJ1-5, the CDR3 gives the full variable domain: DVKVTQSSRYLVKRTGEKVFLECVQDMDHENMFWYRQDPGLGLRLIYFSYDVKMKEKGDIPEGYSVSREKKERFSLILESASTNQTSMYLCASSAGQGARQPQHFGDGTRLSIL.